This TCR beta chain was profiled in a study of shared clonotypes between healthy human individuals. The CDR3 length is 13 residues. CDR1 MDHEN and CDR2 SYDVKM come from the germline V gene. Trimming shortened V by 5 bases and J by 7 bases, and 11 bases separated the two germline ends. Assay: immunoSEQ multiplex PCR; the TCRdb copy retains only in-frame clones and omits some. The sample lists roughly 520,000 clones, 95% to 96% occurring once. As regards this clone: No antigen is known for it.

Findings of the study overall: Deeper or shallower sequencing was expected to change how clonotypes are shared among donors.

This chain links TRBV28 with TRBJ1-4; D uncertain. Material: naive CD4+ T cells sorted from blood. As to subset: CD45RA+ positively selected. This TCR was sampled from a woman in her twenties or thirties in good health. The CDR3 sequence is CASSLRPREKLFF. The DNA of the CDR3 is TGTGCCAGCAGTCTTAGGCCGCGTGAAAAACTGTTTTTT.